This TCR beta chain was obtained from a study of human T cells and chemical hapten exposure. About the study: Patch tests of 0.01% DPC on the upper back were read at 6 days. Minor volume differences among pooled libraries chiefly drove per-sample TCR yield variation.

This clonotype was seen a handful of times. The sample's time point: patch test 3, about 24 weeks after DPC sensitization. Treatment given: therapeutic diphenylcyclopropenone sensitization with weekly scalp DPC. The library labeled individual cDNA molecules by adding unique molecular identifiers to them. TCRdb re-analysed the RACE reads in MiXCR, keeping a single row per CDR3 protein. The sample has 210,000 or so distinct CDR3 sequences; approximately 24% are singletons. This TCR was recovered from a woman in her thirties or forties with alopecia areata. Some clones in this sample may be carry-over from other donors' samples. The source material was whole blood, sampled in connection with sensitization to the hapten diphenylcyclopropenone (DPC).

CDR3 coding DNA: TGTGCCAGCAGCTTTAGTGGCGGGAGGCCCGCCTACGAGCAGTACTTC. As protein: CASSFSGGRPAYEQYF. This chain uses TRBV7-2 with TRBJ2-7, with 8 bases matching TRBD2. There are 16 residues in the CDR3. Germline CDR1 is SGHTA and CDR2 is FQGNSA. V shed 3 bases, J shed 2 bases, and the junction held 9 bases outside the gene matches.